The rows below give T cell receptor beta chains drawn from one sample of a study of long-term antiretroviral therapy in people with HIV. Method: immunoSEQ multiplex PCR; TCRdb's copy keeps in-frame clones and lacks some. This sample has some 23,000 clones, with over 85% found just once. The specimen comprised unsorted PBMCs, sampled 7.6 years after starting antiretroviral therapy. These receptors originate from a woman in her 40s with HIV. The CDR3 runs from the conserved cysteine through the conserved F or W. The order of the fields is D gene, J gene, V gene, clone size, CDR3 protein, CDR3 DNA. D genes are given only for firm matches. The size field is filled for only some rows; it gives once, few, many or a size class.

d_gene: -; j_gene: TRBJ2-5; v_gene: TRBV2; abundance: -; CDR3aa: CASSPQGGGPETQYF; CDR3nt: TGTGCCAGCTCCCCTCAGGGTGGGGGGCCGGAGACCCAGTACTTC
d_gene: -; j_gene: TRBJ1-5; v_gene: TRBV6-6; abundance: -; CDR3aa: CASSRRGGSNQPQHF; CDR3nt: TGTGCCAGCAGTCGTCGGGGCGGGAGCAATCAGCCCCAGCATTTT
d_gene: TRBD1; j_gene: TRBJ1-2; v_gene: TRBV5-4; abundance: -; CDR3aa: CASSTRTGVNYGYTF; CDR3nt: TGTGCCAGCAGCACTCGGACAGGAGTTAACTATGGCTACACCTTC
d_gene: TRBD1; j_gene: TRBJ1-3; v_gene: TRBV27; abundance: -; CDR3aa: CASRVQGTGNTIYF; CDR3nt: TGTGCCAGCAGGGTACAGGGGACTGGAAACACCATATATTTT
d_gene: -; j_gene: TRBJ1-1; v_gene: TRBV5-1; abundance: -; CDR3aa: CASNGEIEAFF; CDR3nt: TGCGCCAGCAACGGGGAGATTGAAGCTTTCTTT
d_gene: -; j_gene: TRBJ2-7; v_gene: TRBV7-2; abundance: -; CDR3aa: CASGTAGEQYF; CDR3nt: TGTGCCAGCGGGACCGCCGGGGAGCAGTACTTC
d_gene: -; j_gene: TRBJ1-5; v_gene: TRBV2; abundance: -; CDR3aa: CASSENNANQPQHF; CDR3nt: TGTGCCAGCAGTGAAAACAACGCGAACCAGCCCCAGCATTTT
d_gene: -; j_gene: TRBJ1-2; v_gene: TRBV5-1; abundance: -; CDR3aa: CASSLGRGSGYTF; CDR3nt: TGCGCCAGCAGCTTAGGGAGGGGGTCTGGCTACACCTTC
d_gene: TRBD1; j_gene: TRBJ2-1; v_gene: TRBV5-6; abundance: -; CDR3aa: CASSRRTGHYNEQFF; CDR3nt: TGTGCCAGCAGCAGAAGGACAGGCCACTACAATGAGCAGTTCTTC
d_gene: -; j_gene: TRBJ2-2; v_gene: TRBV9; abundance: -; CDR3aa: CASSATGELFF; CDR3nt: TGTGCCAGCAGCGCCACCGGGGAGCTGTTTTTT
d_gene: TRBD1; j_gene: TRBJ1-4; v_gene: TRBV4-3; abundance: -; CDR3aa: CASSQDRGQINEKLFF; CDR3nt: TGCGCCAGCAGCCAAGATAGGGGACAGATCAATGAAAAACTGTTTTTT
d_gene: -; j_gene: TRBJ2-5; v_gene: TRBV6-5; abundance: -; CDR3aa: CASSESEETQYF; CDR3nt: TGTGCCAGCAGCGAGAGCGAAGAGACCCAGTACTTC
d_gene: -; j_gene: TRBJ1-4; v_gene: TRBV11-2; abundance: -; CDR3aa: CASSSGTATNEKLFF; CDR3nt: TGTGCCAGCAGCTCCGGGACTGCAACTAATGAAAAACTGTTTTTT
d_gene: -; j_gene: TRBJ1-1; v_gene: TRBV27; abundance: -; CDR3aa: CASSLRRGSSNTEAFF; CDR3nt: TGTGCCAGCAGTCTTAGGCGGGGATCTTCGAACACTGAAGCTTTCTTT
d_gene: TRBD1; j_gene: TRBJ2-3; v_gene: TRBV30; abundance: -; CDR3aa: CAWSVAGGTDTQYF; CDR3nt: TGTGCCTGGAGTGTAGCAGGGGGTACAGATACGCAGTATTTT
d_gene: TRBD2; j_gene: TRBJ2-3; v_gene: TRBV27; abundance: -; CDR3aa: CASSPKRGGQKVDTQYF; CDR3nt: TGTGCCAGCAGCCCCAAGCGGGGGGGTCAGAAAGTGGATACGCAGTATTTT
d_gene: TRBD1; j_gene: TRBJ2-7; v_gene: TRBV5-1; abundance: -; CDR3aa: CASSPGQGAGEQYF; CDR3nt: TGCGCCAGCAGCCCGGGACAGGGGGCCGGCGAGCAGTACTTC
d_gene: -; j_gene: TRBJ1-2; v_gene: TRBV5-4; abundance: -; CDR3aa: CASSFTGSDYGYTF; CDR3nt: TGTGCCAGCAGCTTCACGGGGTCGGACTATGGCTACACCTTC
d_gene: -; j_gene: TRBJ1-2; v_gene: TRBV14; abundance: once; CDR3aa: CASSQGWTVHGGYTF; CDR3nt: TGTGCCAGCAGCCAAGGATGGACAGTCCACGGTGGCTACACCTTC
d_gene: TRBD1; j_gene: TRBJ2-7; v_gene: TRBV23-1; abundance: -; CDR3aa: CAGQGYEQYF; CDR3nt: TGCGCCGGACAGGGCTACGAGCAGTACTTC
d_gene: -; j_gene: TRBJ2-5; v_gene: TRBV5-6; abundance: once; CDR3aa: CASSTRETQYF; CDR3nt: TGTGCCAGCAGCACCAGAGAGACCCAGTACTTC
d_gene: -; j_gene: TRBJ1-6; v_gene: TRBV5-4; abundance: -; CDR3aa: CASSLAGWDSPLHF; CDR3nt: TGTGCCAGCAGCTTGGCAGGCTGGGATTCACCCCTCCACTTT
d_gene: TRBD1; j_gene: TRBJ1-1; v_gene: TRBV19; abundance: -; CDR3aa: CASLTTGGPGDTEAFF; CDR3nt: TGTGCCAGCCTTACAACAGGGGGCCCCGGGGACACTGAAGCTTTCTTT
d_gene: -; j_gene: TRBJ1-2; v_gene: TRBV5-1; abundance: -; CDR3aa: CASSLGTDGYGYTF; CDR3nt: TGCGCCAGCAGCTTGGGGACAGATGGCTATGGCTACACCTTC
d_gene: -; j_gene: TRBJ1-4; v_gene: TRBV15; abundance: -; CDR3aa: CATSSPRAGYNEKLFF; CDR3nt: TGTGCCACCAGCAGCCCCCGGGCAGGGTATAATGAAAAACTGTTTTTT
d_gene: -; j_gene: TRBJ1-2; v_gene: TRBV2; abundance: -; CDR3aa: CASTKKVQGTNYGYTF; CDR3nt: TGTGCCAGCACCAAAAAGGTTCAGGGGACTAACTATGGCTACACCTTC
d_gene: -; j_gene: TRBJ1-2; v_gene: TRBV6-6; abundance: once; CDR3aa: CASSDTQGHGYTF; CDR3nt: TGTGCCAGCAGTGACACTCAGGGTCATGGCTACACCTTC
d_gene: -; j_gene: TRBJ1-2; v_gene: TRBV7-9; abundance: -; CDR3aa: CASSLFGGQEGYTF; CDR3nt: TGTGCCAGCAGCCTCTTCGGGGGGCAGGAAGGCTACACCTTC